This TCR beta chain was obtained from a study of neurological immune-mediated disorders. The study's findings and limits: Levels of TCR clonal expansion peaked in HTLV-1-associated myelopathy and reached their lowest in multiple sclerosis, under those of healthy controls.

This clonotype was recorded many times. What it binds is unknown. Germline assignment: CDR1 MNHEY and CDR2 SVGAGI. This CDR3 has 15 residues. The V and J ends lost 6 bases and 2 bases, in that order; junction bases with no gene match: 4. Synthesis of cDNA used 5'RACE (with 10-nucleotide random UMIs). Sequencing runs each generated in excess of 180 million TCR-beta sequences derived from 15-18 subjects. TCRdb re-analysed the 5' RACE reads in MiXCR, keeping a single row per CDR3 protein. The table records 35,000 to 50,000 distinct CDR3 sequences, roughly 2.5% of them present only once. The V call is TRBV6-5, the J call TRBJ2-3; 11 bases line up with TRBD2. Sequencing input: PBMCs. The source is a man aged 45-65 years with multiple sclerosis. The CDR3 DNA reads TGTGCCAGCAGGGGACTAGCGGAAAACACAGATACGCAGTATTTT. This translates into CASRGLAENTDTQYF.